The 30 T cell receptor beta chains in this list originate from one sample, sequenced in a study of blood T cell repertoires in COVID-19. Assay used: immunoSEQ multiplex PCR; TCRdb lists only in-frame clones, some missing. This table holds approximately 470,000 clones, around 90% found once. Sample: PBMCs or T cells enriched from blood (not recorded which). The receptor set was obtained from a woman under 30 who had recovered from COVID-19.

V is TRBV2 and J is TRBJ2-7, with 12 positions matching TRBD1. CDR1 is SNHLY and CDR2 is FYNNEI in the germline V gene. This CDR3 comprises 14 residues. Trimming removed 5 bases from V and 5 bases from J; junction bases left unmatched: 4. This CDR3 reads CASSPGTGGDEQYF. The DNA for the CDR3 is TGTGCCAGCAGTCCCGGGACAGGGGGCGACGAGCAGTACTTC.

This clone was observed a few times. The chain has TRBV7-2 and TRBJ2-3; 11 positions match TRBD2. This CDR3 has 16 amino acids. V was pared by 2 bases and J by 4 bases, with 5 bases of the junction left unmatched. The germline CDR1 and CDR2 sequences are SGHTA and FQGNSA. CDR3 in DNA: TGTGCCAGCAGCTTATGGGCTAGCGGGGGGTCAGATACGCAGTATTTT. It encodes CASSLWASGGSDTQYF.

This rearrangement joins TRBV15 to TRBJ1-4, with 7 bases matching TRBD1. Unmatched junction bases numbered 10, after V lost 1 base and J lost 8 bases. The germline V gene has CDR1 LNHNV and CDR2 YYDKDF (reference sequence). The CDR3 is made up of 16 amino acids. Written as DNA, the CDR3 is TGTGCCACCAGCAGAGGACGGATACAGGGGAACGAAAAACTGTTTTTT. Translated, it gives CATSRGRIQGNEKLFF.

This sequence joins TRBV7-9 and TRBJ1-1, with no clear D. Trimming took 2 bases from V and 4 from J, leaving 17 bases between them. The CDR3 is made up of 16 amino acids. Germline V gene lookup returns CDR1 SEHNR and CDR2 FQNEAQ (reference sequence). CDR3 protein: CASSLYGAAAATEAFF. The CDR3 DNA reads as TGTGCCAGCAGCTTATACGGTGCAGCGGCGGCCACTGAAGCTTTCTTT.

The chain recombines TRBV25-1 with TRBJ1-4; D perhaps matches TRBD1 (6 bases). V was cut by 6 bases and J by 2 bases, with 13 bases left in between. The CDR3 spans 15 residues. The germline gives CDR1 MGHDK, CDR2 SYGVNS. CDR3 nucleotides: TGTGCCAGCAGATACAGGGCGAGGACTAATGAAAAACTGTTTTTT. As protein: CASRYRARTNEKLFF.

The chain is built from TRBV6-4 and TRBJ1-2; D is uncertain. Trimming removed 0 bases from V and 6 bases from J, with 14 bases in between. This CDR3 spans 15 amino acids. Germline values: CDR1 MRHNA, CDR2 SNTAGT. The chain's CDR3 is CASSDSEISSNGYTF. The DNA for the CDR3 is TGTGCCAGCAGTGACTCGGAGATCTCTAGCAATGGCTACACCTTC.

To note about this clone: Other DNA sequences from this sample encode an identical CDR3 as well. The chain recombines TRBV3-1 (or the pseudogene TRBV3-2) with TRBJ1-3; no reliable D call. The CDR3 is 13 residues long. The ends were cut back, 1 base at V and 4 bases at J, with 5 bases in the middle. The germline V gene encodes CDR1 LGHDT and CDR2 YNNKEL (reference sequence). In DNA form, the CDR3 reads TGTGCCAGCAGCCAAGGCGGGGGAAACACCATATATTTT. Translated, it gives CASSQGGGNTIYF.

The chain employs TRBV6-5 and TRBJ1-1; D perhaps matches TRBD1 (5 bases). Between the trimmed V and J ends, which lost 2 bases and 1 base, there was a span of 8 bases. CDR3 length: 14 residues. Germline values: CDR1 MNHEY, CDR2 SVGAGI. CDR3 in amino acids: CASSYLQGNTEAFF. The CDR3, as DNA: TGTGCCAGCAGTTACCTGCAGGGGAACACTGAAGCTTTCTTT.

The chain combines TRBV12-3 or TRBV12-4 with TRBJ2-1; no clear D. The V end lost 6 bases, the J end lost 4 bases, and 10 bases lay between the germline ends. CDR3 length equals 13 residues. The CDR3 here is CASRLGVYNEQFF. The CDR3 coding sequence is TGTGCCAGCAGGCTAGGCGTATACAATGAGCAGTTCTTC.

The V call is TRBV12-3 or TRBV12-4, the J call TRBJ2-1; TRBD2 matches 8 bases. Trimming at V came to 10 bases and at J to 10 bases, leaving 9 bases not matched to a gene. The CDR3 sequence is 12 residues long. The CDR3 here is CATRTLAGEQFF. CDR3 coding DNA: TGTGCCACCAGGACTCTAGCGGGCGAGCAGTTCTTC.

The rearrangement uses TRBV19 and TRBJ1-5; 8 bases fit TRBD1. The V and J ends lost 5 bases and 3 bases, in that order; junction bases with no gene match: 9. The CDR3 has 16 residues. Per the germline V gene, CDR1 is LNHDA and CDR2 is SQIVND (reference sequence). CDR3 bases: TGTGCCAGTAGTCCCGCGACAGGGGAGGTCAATCAGCCCCAGCATTTT. As protein: CASSPATGEVNQPQHF.

This clone occurred once. The V call is TRBV6-5, the J call TRBJ2-3, with 8 bases lining up with TRBD2. V gave up 6 bases and J gave up 3 bases; unmatched junction bases: 5. CDR3 length equals 14 residues. CDR1 and CDR2 from the germline V gene are MNHEY and SVGAGI. The CDR3 here is CASRQGLATDTQYF. The CDR3 bases are TGTGCCAGCAGACAAGGACTAGCTACAGATACGCAGTATTTT.

The chain recombines TRBV2 with TRBJ2-5, with 9 nucleotides matching TRBD2. The CDR3 is 15 residues long. After removal of 4 bases from V and 2 bases from J, the junction contained 5 bases not matched to a gene. Germline lookup yields CDR1 SNHLY and CDR2 FYNNEI. In DNA form, the CDR3 reads TGTGCCAGCAGTGTCCCGCGGGGGGGGCAAGAGACCCAGTACTTC. It yields the protein CASSVPRGGQETQYF.

This clone was seen once. V and J are TRBV27 and TRBJ2-1, with 9 bases identical to TRBD2. The V and J ends lost 8 bases and 0 bases, in that order; junction bases with no gene match: 11. Germline V lookup: CDR1 MNHEY, CDR2 SMNVEV (reference sequence). The CDR3 contains 17 residues. CDR3 region: CASRTLAGQSSYNEQFF. Written as DNA, the CDR3 is TGTGCCAGCCGTACTCTAGCGGGGCAGAGCTCCTACAATGAGCAGTTCTTC.

The gene calls are TRBV19 and TRBJ2-5, with 8 bases identical to TRBD1. CDR1 LNHDA and CDR2 SQIVND come from the germline V gene (reference sequence). With 10 bases clipped from V and 4 bases from J, the junction kept 2 bases outside the gene matches. The CDR3 length is 11 residues. CDR3 DNA sequence: TGTGCCATCGGGACAGGAGAGACCCAGTACTTC. Its protein product is CAIGTGETQYF.

V usage is TRBV4-1 and J usage is TRBJ1-2; D is perhaps TRBD1 (5 bases). V was trimmed by 0 bases and J by 4 bases, leaving 18 bases between them. From germline, CDR1 is MGHRA and CDR2 YSYEKL. The CDR3 runs to 17 residues. The DNA for the CDR3 is TGCGCCAGCAGCCAAGAACCCCTCGGGGGGGTAAGCTATGGCTACACCTTC. Residues: CASSQEPLGGVSYGYTF.

The chain links TRBV4-1 to TRBJ2-2; possibly TRBD1 for D (5 bases). The CDR3 sequence is 14 residues long. Trimming left V 3 bases short and J 5 bases short, with 10 bases between. Germline CDR1 is MGHRA and CDR2 is YSYEKL. CDR3 region: CASSHGHLTGELFF. The CDR3 bases are TGCGCCAGCAGCCACGGACACCTAACCGGGGAGCTGTTTTTT.

This clone was picked up one time. Other DNA sequences in the same sample also yield this CDR3. V is TRBV7-9 and J is TRBJ2-1; 10 nucleotides line up with TRBD2. Germline trimming cut 5 bases from V and 3 bases from J; bases unmatched to any gene: 4. The CDR3 spans 15 residues. Germline V lookup: CDR1 SEHNR, CDR2 FQNEAQ (reference sequence). The CDR3 loop is CASSLSGGDYNEQFF. The CDR3 DNA is TGTGCCAGCAGCCTCAGCGGGGGGGACTACAATGAGCAGTTCTTC. The whole variable domain, filled in from reference TRBV7-9 and TRBJ2-1, reads DTGVSQNPRHKITKRGQNVTFRCDPISEHNRLYWYRQTLGQGPEFLTYFQNEAQLEKSRLLSDRFSAERPKGSFSTLEIQRTEQGDSAMYLCASSLSGGDYNEQFFGPGTRLTVL.

The chain uses TRBV7-2 and TRBJ1-1; D unresolved. This CDR3 has 12 residues. Germline CDR1 SGHTA, CDR2 FQGNSA. V was trimmed by 1 base and J by 3 bases, leaving 3 bases between them. In nucleotides, the CDR3 is TGTGCCAGCAGCTTAGACTACACTGAAGCTTTCTTT. This gives the protein CASSLDYTEAFF.

V and J are TRBV12-3 or TRBV12-4 and TRBJ1-5, with D perhaps matching TRBD1 (5 bases). The CDR3 spans 13 residues. With 3 bases removed from V and 5 bases from J, the gap between germline ends came to 8 bases. CDR3 DNA: TGTGCCAGCAGTTTGGGCAGGGATCAGCCCCAGCATTTT. Amino acid sequence: CASSLGRDQPQHF.

V usage is TRBV6-5 and J usage is TRBJ2-7, with D perhaps TRBD2 (7 bases). Germline V gives CDR1 MNHEY, CDR2 SVGAGI. The length of the CDR3 is 14 residues. The V end was cut by 6 bases, the J end by 3 bases, with 15 bases between. The CDR3 sequence: CASRTGGGDYEQYF. The CDR3 DNA reads as TGTGCCAGCAGAACGGGGGGCGGAGACTACGAGCAGTACTTC.

The chain links TRBV7-9 to TRBJ1-1; 9 bases map to TRBD1. Germline CDR1 and CDR2: SEHNR and FQNEAQ (reference sequence). The junction had 7 bases not matched to a gene; V was cut back by 1 base and J by 7 bases. The CDR3 has 15 amino acids. CDR3 DNA sequence: TGTGCCAGCAGCTTAGATGGGGACAGGGTTATTGAAGCTTTCTTT. Its protein is CASSLDGDRVIEAFF.

The CDR3 spells CASRDYREWELFF. In DNA form, the CDR3 reads TGTGCCAGCCGGGACTACAGGGAATGGGAGCTGTTTTTT. The chain employs TRBV12-3 or TRBV12-4 and TRBJ2-2, with D maybe TRBD2 (7 bases). The ends were cut back, 8 bases at V and 9 bases at J, with 16 bases in the middle. The CDR3 totals 13 residues.

This sequence joins TRBV3-1 (or the pseudogene TRBV3-2) and TRBJ2-7; 9 bases line up with TRBD1. The V gene's germline CDR1 is LGHDT and CDR2 YNNKEL (reference sequence). V was pared by 0 bases and J by 3 bases, with 6 bases of the junction left unmatched. This CDR3 spans 16 amino acids. CDR3 amino acids: CASSQDEGQGLYEQYF. CDR3 DNA sequence: TGTGCCAGCAGCCAAGATGAGGGACAGGGTCTCTACGAGCAGTACTTC.

CDR3 loop: CASSQEMGTATDTQYF. The CDR3 region has the DNA TGTGCCAGCAGCCAAGAAATGGGGACTGCCACAGATACGCAGTATTTT. The V and J genes are TRBV4-2 and TRBJ2-3; a possible D gene is TRBD2 (6 bases). The CDR3 sequence is 16 residues long. Germline CDR1 is LGHNA and CDR2 is YNFKEQ. V dropped 0 bases and J dropped 2 bases, with 12 bases sitting between them.

The J gene is TRBJ1-2, the V gene TRBV5-5; TRBD1 matches at 8 bases. Per germline, CDR1 SGHKS and CDR2 YYEKEE (reference sequence). This CDR3 spans 15 amino acids. V shed 0 bases and J 4 bases; nucleotides not matched to a gene: 5. The CDR3 DNA sequence: TGTGCCAGCAGCTTGGTCTCAGGACAGGGCTATGGCTACACCTTC. Translating gives CASSLVSGQGYGYTF.

V usage is TRBV9 and J usage is TRBJ1-4; D is uncertain. Germline CDR1 reads SGDLS; CDR2 reads YYNGEE. CDR3 length equals 14 residues. The V and J ends lost 5 bases and 4 bases respectively, with 12 bases between them. The CDR3 loop is CASSFEEGNEKLFF. CDR3 in DNA: TGTGCCAGCAGTTTCGAGGAGGGTAATGAAAAACTGTTTTTT. The entire variable domain, with the rest obtained from reference TRBV9 and TRBJ1-4, is as follows: DSGVTQTPKHLITATGQRVTLRCSPRSGDLSVYWYQQSLDQGLQFLIQYYNGEERAKGNILERFSAQQFPDLHSELNLSSLELGDSALYFCASSFEEGNEKLFFGSGTQLSVL.

The gene calls are TRBV28 and TRBJ1-6; TRBD1 matches 10 bases. The CDR3 length is 15 residues. Germline V gives CDR1 MDHEN, CDR2 SYDVKM. The V and J ends lost 7 bases and 7 bases, in that order; junction bases with no gene match: 7. Written as DNA, the CDR3 is TGTGCCAGCATTTGGGGGGACAGGGGAAATTCACCCCTCCACTTT. Translation: CASIWGDRGNSPLHF.

The DNA of the CDR3 is TGTGCCAGTAGTATAGGCAGGGAGGCTGGAAACACCATATATTTT. Its protein is CASSIGREAGNTIYF. This chain joins TRBV19 and TRBJ1-3, with a possible D match to TRBD1 (5 bases). The germline V gene has CDR1 LNHDA and CDR2 SQIVND (reference sequence). The CDR3 is 15 amino acids. Trimming pared 1 base from V and 2 bases from J, leaving 9 bases between.

This chain joins TRBV28 and TRBJ2-1; 9 nucleotides match TRBD1. The CDR3 spans 13 residues. Trimming at V came to 8 bases and at J to 13 bases, leaving 12 bases not matched to a gene. Germline V CDR1 and CDR2: MDHEN, SYDVKM. The CDR3 region is CASLGTGRRIQFF. The DNA of the CDR3 is TGTGCCAGCCTCGGGACAGGGAGGCGTATACAGTTCTTC.